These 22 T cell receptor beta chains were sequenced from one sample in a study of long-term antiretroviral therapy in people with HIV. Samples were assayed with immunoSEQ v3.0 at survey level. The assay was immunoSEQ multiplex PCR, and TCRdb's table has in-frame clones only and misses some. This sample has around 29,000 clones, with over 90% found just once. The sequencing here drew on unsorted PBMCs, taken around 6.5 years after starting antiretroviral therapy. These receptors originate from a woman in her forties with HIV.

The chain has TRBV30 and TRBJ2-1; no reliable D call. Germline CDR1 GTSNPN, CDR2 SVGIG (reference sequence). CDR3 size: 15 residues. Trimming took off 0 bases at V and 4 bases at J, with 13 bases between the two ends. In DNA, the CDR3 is TGTGCCTGGAGTGTACTGGGCGGAAATTACAATGAGCAGTTCTTC. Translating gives CAWSVLGGNYNEQFF.

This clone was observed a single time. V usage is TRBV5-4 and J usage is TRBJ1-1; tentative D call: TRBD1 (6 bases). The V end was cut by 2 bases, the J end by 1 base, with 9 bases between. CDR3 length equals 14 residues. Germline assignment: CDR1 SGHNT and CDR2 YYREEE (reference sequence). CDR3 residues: CASSLGQSNTEAFF. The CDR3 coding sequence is TGTGCCAGCAGCTTAGGACAGTCGAACACTGAAGCTTTCTTT.

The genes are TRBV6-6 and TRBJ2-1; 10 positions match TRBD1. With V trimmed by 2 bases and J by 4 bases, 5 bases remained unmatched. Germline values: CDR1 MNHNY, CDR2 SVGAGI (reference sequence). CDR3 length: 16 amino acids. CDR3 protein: CASSYPGQGTYNEQFF. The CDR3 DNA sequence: TGTGCCAGCAGTTACCCGGGACAGGGGACGTACAATGAGCAGTTCTTC.

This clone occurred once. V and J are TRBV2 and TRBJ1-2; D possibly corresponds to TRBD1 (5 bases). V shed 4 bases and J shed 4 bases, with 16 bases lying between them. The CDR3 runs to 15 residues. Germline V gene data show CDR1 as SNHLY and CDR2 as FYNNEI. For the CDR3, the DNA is TGTGCCAGCAGTGTAGGCTCCACAGGTTCCTATGGCTACACCTTC. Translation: CASSVGSTGSYGYTF.

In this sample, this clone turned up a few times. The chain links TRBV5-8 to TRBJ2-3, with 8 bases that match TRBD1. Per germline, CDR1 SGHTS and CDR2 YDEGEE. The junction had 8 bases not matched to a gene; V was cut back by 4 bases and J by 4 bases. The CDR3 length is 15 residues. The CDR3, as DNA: TGTGCCAGCAGCCTGCGGACAGGGAGCGCAGATACGCAGTATTTT. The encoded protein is CASSLRTGSADTQYF.

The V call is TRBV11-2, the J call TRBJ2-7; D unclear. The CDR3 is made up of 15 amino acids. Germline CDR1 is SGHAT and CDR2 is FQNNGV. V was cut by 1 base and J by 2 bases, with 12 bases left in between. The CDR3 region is CASSLGADYTYEQYF. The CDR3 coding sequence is TGTGCCAGCAGCTTAGGGGCAGATTATACCTACGAGCAGTACTTC.

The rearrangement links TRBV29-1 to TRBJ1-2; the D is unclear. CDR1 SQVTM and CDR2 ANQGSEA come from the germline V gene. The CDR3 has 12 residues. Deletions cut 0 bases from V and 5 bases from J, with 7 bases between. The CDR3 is CSVEDYGYGYTF. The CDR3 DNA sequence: TGCAGCGTTGAAGATTACGGTTATGGCTACACCTTC.

CDR3 nucleotide sequence: TGTGCCAGCAGCCCGCCGGGCAATCAGCCCCAGCATTTT. Amino acid sequence: CASSPPGNQPQHF. The chain uses TRBV25-1 and TRBJ1-5; D not certain. Trimming cost V 6 bases and J 2 bases, with 8 bases left between them. CDR1 MGHDK and CDR2 SYGVNS come from the germline V gene. CDR3 length: 13 residues.

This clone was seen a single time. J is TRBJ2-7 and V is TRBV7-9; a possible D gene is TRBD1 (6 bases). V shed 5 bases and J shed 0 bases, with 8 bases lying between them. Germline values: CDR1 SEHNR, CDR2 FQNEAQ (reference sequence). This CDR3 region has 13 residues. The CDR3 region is CASSRDISYEQYF. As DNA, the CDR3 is TGTGCCAGCAGCAGGGACATCTCCTACGAGCAGTACTTC.

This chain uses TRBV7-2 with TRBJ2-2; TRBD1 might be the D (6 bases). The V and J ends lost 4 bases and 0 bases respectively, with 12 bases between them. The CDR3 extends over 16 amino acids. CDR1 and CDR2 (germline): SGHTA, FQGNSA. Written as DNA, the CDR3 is TGTGCCAGCAGCTCCTCCGGGACATCGAACACCGGGGAGCTGTTTTTT. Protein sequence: CASSSSGTSNTGELFF.

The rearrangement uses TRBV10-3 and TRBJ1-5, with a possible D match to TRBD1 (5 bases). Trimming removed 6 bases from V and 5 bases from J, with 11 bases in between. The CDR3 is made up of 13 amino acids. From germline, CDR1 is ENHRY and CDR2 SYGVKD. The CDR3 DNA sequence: TGTGCCATCAGGGGAACAGGTGATCAGCCCCAGCATTTT. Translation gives CAIRGTGDQPQHF.

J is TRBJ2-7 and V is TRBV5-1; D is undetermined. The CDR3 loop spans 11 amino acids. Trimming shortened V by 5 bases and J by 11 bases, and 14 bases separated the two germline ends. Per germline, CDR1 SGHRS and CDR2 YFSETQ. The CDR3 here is CASRDSDREYF. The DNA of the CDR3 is TGCGCCAGCAGAGACTCAGACCGGGAGTACTTC.

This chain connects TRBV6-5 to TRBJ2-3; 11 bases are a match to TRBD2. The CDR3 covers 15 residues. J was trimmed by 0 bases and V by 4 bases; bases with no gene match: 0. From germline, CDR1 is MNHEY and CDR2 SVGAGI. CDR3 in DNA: TGTGCCAGCAGTTCTAGCGGGGGGAGCACAGATACGCAGTATTTT. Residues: CASSSSGGSTDTQYF.

The CDR3, as DNA: TGTGCCACCAGCCGAAGCGGGGGCAATGCGGAGACCCAGTACTTC. The encoded protein is CATSRSGGNAETQYF. The V and J genes are TRBV15 and TRBJ2-5; 8 nucleotides match TRBD2. Trimming took 5 bases from V and 5 from J; bases not matched to a gene: 10. The germline gives CDR1 LNHNV, CDR2 YYDKDF (reference sequence). CDR3 size: 15 residues.

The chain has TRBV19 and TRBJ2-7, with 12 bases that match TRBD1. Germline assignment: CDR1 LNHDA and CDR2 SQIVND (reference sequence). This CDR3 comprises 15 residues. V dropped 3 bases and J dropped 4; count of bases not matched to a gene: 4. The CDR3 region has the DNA TGTGCCAGTAGTATGGGGACAGGGGGCTATTACGAGCAGTACTTC. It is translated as CASSMGTGGYYEQYF.

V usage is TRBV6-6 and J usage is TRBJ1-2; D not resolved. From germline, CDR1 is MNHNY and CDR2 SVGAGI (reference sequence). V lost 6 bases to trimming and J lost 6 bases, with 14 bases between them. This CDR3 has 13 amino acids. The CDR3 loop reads CASRGLVIDGYTF. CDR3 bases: TGTGCCAGCAGAGGGTTGGTGATAGATGGCTACACCTTC.

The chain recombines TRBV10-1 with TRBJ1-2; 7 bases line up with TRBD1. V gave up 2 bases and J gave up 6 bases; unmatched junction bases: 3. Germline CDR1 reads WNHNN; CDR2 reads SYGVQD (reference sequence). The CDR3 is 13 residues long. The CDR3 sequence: CASSEGTEDGYTF. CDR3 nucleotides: TGCGCCAGCAGTGAGGGGACAGAGGATGGCTACACCTTC.

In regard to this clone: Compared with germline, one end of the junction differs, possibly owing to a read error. CDR3: CASSLDLAGGSSEQYF. The CDR3 DNA follows: TGTGCTAGCAGCTTAGACCTAGCGGGGGGGTCCAGTGAGCAGTATTTT. The chain couples TRBV7-7 to TRBJ2-3; 12 positions agree with TRBD2. Looked up from germline, CDR1 is SSHAT and CDR2 is FNYEAQ (reference sequence). CDR3 size: 16 residues.

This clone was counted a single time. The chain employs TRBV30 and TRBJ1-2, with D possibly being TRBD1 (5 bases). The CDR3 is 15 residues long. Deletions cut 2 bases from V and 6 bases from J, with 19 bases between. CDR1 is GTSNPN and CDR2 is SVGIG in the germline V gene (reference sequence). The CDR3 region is CAWSSTDRFTNGYTF. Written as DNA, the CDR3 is TGTGCCTGGAGTTCGACAGACCGGTTCACCAATGGCTACACCTTC.

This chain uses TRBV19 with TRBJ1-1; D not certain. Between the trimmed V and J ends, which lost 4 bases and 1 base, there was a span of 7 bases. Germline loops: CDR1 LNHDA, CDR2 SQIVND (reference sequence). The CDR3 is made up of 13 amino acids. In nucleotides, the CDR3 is TGTGCCAGTAGTAGGCGGGGGAACACTGAAGCTTTCTTT. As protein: CASSRRGNTEAFF.

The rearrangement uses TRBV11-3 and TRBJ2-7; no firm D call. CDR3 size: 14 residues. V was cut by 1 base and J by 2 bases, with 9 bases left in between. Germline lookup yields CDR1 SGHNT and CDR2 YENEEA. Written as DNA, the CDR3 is TGTGCCAGCAGCTTAGCCTACGGTCCCTACGAGCAGTACTTC. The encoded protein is CASSLAYGPYEQYF.

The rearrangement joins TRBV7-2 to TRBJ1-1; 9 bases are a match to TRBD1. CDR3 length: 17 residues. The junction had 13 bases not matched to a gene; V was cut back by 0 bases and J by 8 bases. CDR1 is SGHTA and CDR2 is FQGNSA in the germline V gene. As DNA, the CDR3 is TGTGCCAGCAGCTTAGCGGGGCGGGGCGGGACAGGGTTAGAAGCTTTCTTT. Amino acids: CASSLAGRGGTGLEAFF.